This TCR beta chain was documented in a study of post-analysis software for immune sequencing data. Turning to the study itself: There were relapsing-remitting, secondary progressive and progressive-relapsing multiple sclerosis among the disease courses included.

As regards this clonotype: Its antigen is still unknown.

The CDR3 totals 13 residues. V was trimmed by 4 bases and J by 10 bases, leaving 16 bases between them. Per the germline V gene, CDR1 is SEHNR and CDR2 is FQNEAQ (reference sequence). The TCR beta cDNA libraries carried unique molecular identifiers. Input amounts of roughly 0.85 to 11 million T cells were used. These gave about 500,000 cDNA molecules, so each molecule approximated one T cell. TCRdb used MiXCR to reprocess the PCR reads, holding one entry per CDR3 protein. Of approximately 400,000 distinct CDR3 sequences in the sample, roughly 36% are singletons; the top ten hold roughly 13%. Study observations and caveats: A significant reduction in normalized Chao1 diversity was observed in multiple sclerosis patients versus controls. Samples from a shared batch, those prepared together, strongly co-clustered by F measure. Patients used several TRBV segments, including TRBV5-6, TRBV5-1 and TRBV20-1, more often than controls.

The TCR sequence derives from a girl aged 5-17 years with multiple sclerosis. The chain couples TRBV7-9 to TRBJ1-1; unclear D gene. Sequenced sample: blood. The CDR3 loop reads CASSSLQTWGAFF. CDR3 DNA sequence: TGTGCCAGCAGCTCCCTGCAAACCTGGGGAGCTTTCTTT.